This T cell receptor beta chain was documented in a study of shared clonotypes between healthy human individuals. Study-level information: The plates for each donor numbered three CD4 naive, three CD4 memory, two CD8 naive and one CD8 memory. Study results and limitations: The study generally estimated greater richness for naive than memory subsets.

On this clone: Its antigen remains unknown.

The repertoire was sequenced with immunoSEQ multiplex PCR; TCRdb's copy has only in-frame clones and lacks some. This sample has about 2.2 million clones, with 90% to 95% found just once. Germline CDR1 and CDR2: KGHSY and FQNENV. The CDR3 runs to 15 residues. Trimming took 0 bases from V and 0 from J, leaving 9 bases between them. The naive CD8 subset, CD45RO-negative cells positively selected for CCR7, excluded terminally differentiated effector memory CD45RA+ cells. The TCR originated in a man younger than 30 in good health. Some clones in this sample may be carry-over from other donors' samples. Specimen: naive CD8+ T cells from PBMCs. The chain employs TRBV16 and TRBJ2-7; no reliable D call. The CDR3 region is CASSQSIDSSYEQYF. Here the CDR3 DNA reads TGTGCCAGCAGCCAATCCATAGATAGCTCCTACGAGCAGTACTTC.